This T cell receptor beta chain is drawn from a study of blood T cell repertoires in COVID-19. Study information: Samples representing acute and convalescent COVID-19 were sourced from the United States, Italy and Spain. T cells, B-cell-depleted T cells, or PBMCs provided the cDNA or gDNA that served as material.

The repertoire was sequenced with immunoSEQ multiplex PCR; TCRdb's copy has only in-frame clones and lacks some. Seen here are about 230,000 clones, 75% to 90% observed once, and the top ten hold about 2.5%. The TCR comes from a man aged 30-40 years with COVID-19, enrolled during active disease. The sample consisted of peripheral blood.

CDR3 in DNA: TGTGCCAGCAGCTTAGAGGGACAGGGTTCGGCCGGGGAGCTGTTTTTT. Protein product: CASSLEGQGSAGELFF. The rearrangement uses TRBV11-2 and TRBJ2-2; 9 nucleotides agree with TRBD1. V trimming: 0 bases; J trimming: 6 bases; junction bases outside the gene matches: 5. CDR1 and CDR2 (germline): SGHAT, FQNNGV. The length of the CDR3 is 16 residues.